This TCR beta chain was recovered during a study of sequential checkpoint blockade in melanoma. Concerning this clone: The junction differs from germline at one of its ends, possibly a read error.

The repertoire was sequenced with immunoSEQ multiplex PCR; TCRdb's copy has only in-frame clones and lacks some. The sample records approximately 26,000 clones, 77% being singletons. Germline assignment: CDR1 SGHNT and CDR2 YYREEE (reference sequence). This CDR3 is built from 12 residues. Treatment noted: randomized to nivolumab then ipilimumab (arm A) or the reverse (arm B). The starting material was CD8+ T cells sorted from blood (inferred from file names), obtained from a patient given nivolumab and ipilimumab in sequence. V is TRBV5-4 and J is TRBJ2-7; 9 positions match TRBD2. This TCR came from a human donor with melanoma. The CDR3 nucleotides read TGTGCCAGCAGCCAGACTAGCGGCCCGTTGAACTTC. Translation gives CASSQTSGPLNF.